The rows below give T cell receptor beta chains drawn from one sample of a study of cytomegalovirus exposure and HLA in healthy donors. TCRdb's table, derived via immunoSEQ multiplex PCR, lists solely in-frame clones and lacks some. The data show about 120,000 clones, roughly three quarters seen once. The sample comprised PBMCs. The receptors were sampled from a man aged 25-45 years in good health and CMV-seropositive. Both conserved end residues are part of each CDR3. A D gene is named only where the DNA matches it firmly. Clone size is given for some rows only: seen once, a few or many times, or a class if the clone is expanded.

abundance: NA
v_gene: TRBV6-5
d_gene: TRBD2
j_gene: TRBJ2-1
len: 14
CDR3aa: CASSYQREGDEQFF
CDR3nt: TGTGCCAGCAGTTACCAGCGGGAGGGAGATGAGCAGTTCTTC

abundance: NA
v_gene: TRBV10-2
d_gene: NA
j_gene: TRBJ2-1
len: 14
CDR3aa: CASRPRRGRDEQFF
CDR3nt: TGCGCCAGCAGGCCTCGAAGAGGGCGGGATGAGCAGTTCTTC

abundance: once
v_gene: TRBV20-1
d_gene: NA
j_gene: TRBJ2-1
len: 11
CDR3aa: CSANEIDEQFF
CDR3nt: TGCAGTGCTAACGAGATAGATGAGCAGTTCTTC

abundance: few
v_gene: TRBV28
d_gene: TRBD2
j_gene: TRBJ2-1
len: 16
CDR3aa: CASRWGGVSSYNEQFF
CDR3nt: TGTGCCAGCCGATGGGGGGGGGTGAGCTCCTACAATGAGCAGTTCTTC

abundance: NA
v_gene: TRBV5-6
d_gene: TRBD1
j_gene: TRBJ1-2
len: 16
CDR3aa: CASSFGGPGTGYGYTF
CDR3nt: TGTGCCAGCAGCTTCGGGGGCCCGGGGACAGGCTATGGCTACACCTTC

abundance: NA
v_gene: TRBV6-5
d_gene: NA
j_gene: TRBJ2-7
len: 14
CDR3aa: CASSYSRETYEQYF
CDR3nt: TGTGCCAGCAGTTACTCGCGGGAAACCTACGAGCAGTACTTC

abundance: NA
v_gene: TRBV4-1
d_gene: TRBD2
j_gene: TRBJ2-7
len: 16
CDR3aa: CASSQGRLAGSYEQYF
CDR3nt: TGCGCCAGCAGCCAGGGAAGACTAGCGGGATCCTACGAGCAGTACTTC

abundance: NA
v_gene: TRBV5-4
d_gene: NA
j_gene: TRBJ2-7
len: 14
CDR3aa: CASSLDGRGYEQYF
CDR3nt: TGTGCCAGCAGCTTGGACGGGAGAGGCTACGAGCAGTACTTC

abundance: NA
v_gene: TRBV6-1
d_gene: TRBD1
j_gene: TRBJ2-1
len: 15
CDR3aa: CASTSSQGGYNEQFF
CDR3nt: TGTGCCAGCACTTCCTCACAGGGGGGCTACAATGAGCAGTTCTTC

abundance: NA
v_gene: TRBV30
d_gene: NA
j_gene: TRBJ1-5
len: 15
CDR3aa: CAWATGNSANQPQHF
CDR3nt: TGTGCCTGGGCTACAGGGAATTCGGCCAATCAGCCCCAGCATTTT

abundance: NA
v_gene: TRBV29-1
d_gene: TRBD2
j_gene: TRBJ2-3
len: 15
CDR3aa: CSVSGLAGLTDTQYF
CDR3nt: TGCAGCGTTTCCGGACTAGCGGGACTCACAGATACGCAGTATTTT

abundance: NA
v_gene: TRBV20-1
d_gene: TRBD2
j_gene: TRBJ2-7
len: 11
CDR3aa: CSAGGHYEQYF
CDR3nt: TGCAGCGCGGGGGGCCATTACGAGCAGTACTTC

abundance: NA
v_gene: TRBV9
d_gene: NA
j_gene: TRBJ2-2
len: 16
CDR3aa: CANGRNRETNTGELFF
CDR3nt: TGTGCCAACGGCCGAAACAGGGAAACGAACACCGGGGAGCTGTTTTTT